The clone carrying this T cell receptor (beta chain) occurred a few times. This sample is drawn from a study of blood T cells in healthy people across ages. Then a second PCR, running roughly 7 to 11 cycles, was carried out with a sample-barcoded 5' primer and a J-beta primer mix. TCRdb ran MiXCR on the 5' RACE reads and lists one entry per CDR3 protein. The table lists 700,000 to 850,000 distinct CDR3 sequences, about 48% of them singletons. Each sample provided at least 5.5 micrograms of extracted total RNA. The CDR3 loop spans 13 amino acids. The V and J ends lost 3 bases and 1 base respectively, with 5 bases between them. Germline V lookup: CDR1 MGHDK, CDR2 SYGVNS.

Sequencing input: blood. This chain connects TRBV25-1 to TRBJ2-3, with D hard to call. The sequence was collected from an elderly man in good health. The CDR3 sequence is CASSEPGTDTQYF. The CDR3 DNA is TGTGCCAGCAGTGAGCCGGGCACAGATACGCAGTATTTT.